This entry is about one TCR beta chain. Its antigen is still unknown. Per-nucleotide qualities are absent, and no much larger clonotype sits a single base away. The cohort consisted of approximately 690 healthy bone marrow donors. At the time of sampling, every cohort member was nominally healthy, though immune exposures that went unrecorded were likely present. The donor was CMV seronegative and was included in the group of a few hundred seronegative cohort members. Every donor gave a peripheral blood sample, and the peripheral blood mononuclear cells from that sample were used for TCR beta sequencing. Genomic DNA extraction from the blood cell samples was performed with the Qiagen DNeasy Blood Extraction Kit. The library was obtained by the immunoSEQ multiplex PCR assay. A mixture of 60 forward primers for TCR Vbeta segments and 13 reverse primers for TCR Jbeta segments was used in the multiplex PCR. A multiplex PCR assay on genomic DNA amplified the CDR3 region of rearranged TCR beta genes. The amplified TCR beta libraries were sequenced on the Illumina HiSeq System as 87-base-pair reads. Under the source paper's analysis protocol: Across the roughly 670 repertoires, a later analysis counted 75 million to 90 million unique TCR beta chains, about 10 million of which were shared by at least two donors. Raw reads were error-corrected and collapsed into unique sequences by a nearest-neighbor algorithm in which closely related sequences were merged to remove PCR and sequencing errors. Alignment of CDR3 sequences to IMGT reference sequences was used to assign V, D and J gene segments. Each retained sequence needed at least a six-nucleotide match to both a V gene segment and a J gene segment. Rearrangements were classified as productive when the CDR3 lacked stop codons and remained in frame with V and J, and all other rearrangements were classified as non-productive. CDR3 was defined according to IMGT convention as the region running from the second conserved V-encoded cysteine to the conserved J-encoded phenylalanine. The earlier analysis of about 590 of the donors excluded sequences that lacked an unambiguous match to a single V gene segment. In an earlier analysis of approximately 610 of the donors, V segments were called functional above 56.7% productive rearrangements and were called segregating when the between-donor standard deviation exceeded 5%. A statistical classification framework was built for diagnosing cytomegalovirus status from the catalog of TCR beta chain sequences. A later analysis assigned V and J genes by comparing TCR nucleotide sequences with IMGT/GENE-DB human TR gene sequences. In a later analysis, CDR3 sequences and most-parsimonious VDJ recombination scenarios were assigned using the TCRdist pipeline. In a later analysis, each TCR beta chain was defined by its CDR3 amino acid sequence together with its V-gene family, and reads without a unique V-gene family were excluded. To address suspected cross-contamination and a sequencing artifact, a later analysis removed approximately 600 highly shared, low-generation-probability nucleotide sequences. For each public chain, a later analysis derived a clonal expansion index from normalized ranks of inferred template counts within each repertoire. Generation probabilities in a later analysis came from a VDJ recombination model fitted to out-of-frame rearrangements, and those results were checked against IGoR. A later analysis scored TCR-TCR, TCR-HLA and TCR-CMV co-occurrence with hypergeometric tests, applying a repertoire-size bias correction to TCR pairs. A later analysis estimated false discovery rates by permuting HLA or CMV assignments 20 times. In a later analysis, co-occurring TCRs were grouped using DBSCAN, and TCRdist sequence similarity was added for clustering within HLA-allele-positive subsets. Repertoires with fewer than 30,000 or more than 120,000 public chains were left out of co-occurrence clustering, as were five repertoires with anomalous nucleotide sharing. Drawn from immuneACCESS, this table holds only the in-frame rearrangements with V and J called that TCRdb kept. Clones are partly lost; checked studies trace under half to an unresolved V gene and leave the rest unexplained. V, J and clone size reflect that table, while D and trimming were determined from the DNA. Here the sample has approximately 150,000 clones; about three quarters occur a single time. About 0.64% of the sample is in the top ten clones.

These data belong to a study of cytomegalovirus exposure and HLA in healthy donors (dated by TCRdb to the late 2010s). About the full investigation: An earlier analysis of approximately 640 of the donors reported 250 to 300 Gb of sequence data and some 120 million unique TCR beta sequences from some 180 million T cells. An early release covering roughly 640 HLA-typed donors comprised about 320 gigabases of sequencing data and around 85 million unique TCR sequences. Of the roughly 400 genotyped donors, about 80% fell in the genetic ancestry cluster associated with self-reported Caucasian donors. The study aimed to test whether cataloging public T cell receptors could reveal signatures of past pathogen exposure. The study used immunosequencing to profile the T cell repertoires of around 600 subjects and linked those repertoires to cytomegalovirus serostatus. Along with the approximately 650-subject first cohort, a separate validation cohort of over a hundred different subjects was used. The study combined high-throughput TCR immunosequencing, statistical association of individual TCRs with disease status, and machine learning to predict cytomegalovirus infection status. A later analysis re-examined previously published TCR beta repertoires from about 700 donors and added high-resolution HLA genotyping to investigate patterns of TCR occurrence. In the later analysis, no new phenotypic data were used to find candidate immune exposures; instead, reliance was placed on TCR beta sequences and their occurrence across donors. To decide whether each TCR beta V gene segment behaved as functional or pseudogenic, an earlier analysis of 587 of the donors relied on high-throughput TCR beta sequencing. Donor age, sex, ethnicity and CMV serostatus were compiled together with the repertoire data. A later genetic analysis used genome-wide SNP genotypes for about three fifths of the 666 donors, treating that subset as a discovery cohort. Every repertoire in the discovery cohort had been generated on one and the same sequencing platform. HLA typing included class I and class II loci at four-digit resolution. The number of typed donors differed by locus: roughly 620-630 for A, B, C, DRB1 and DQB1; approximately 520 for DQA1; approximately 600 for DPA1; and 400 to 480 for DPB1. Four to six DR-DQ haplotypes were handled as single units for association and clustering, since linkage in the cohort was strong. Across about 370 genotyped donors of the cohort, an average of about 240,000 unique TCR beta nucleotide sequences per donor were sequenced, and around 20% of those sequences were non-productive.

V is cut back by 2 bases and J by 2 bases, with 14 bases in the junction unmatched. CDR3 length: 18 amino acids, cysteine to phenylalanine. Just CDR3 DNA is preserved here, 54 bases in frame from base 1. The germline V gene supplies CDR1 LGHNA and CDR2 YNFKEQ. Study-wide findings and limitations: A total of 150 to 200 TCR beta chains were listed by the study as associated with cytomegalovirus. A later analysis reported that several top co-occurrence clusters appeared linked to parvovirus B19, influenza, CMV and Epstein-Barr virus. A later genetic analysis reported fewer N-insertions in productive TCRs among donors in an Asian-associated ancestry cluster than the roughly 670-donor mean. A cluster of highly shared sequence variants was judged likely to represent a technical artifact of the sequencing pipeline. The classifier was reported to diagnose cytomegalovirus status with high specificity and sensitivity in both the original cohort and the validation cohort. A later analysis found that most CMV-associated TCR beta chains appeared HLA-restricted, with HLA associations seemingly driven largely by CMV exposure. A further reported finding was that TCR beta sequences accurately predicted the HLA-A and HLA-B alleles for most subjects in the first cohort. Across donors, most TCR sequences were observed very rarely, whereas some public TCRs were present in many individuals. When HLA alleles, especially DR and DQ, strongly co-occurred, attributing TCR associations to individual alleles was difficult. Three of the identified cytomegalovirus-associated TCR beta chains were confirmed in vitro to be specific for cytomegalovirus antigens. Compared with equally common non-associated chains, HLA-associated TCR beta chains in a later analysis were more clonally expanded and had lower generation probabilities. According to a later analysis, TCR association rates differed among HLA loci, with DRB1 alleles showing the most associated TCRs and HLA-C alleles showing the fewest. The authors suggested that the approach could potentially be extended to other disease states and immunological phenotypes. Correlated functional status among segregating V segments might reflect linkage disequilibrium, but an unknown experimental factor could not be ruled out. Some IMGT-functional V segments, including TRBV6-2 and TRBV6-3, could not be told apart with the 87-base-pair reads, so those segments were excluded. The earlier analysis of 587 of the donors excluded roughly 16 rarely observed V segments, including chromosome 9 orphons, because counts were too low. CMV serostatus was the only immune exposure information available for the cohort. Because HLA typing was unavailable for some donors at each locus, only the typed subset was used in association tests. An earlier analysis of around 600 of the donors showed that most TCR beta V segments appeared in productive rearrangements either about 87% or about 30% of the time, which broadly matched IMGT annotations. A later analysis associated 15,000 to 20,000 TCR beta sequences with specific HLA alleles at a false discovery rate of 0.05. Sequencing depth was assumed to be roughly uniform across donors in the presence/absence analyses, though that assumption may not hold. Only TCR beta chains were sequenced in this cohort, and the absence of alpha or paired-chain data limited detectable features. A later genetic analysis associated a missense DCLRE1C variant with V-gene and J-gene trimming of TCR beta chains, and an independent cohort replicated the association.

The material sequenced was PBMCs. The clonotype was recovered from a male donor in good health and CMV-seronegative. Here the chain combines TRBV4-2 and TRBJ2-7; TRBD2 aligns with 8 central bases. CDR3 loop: CASSQISGLGLLAYEQYF. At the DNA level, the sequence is TGTGCCAGCAGCCAAATTTCGGGACTAGGTTTATTGGCCTACGAGCAGTACTTC.